The next 2 T cell receptor beta chains were all read from a single sample in a study of T cell clonotyping in hematopoietic cell transplantation. Here immunoSEQ multiplex PCR was the method, and the copy in TCRdb shows in-frame clones only, minus some. The table lists 40,000 to 45,000 clones, around 94% of them singletons. Sequenced: peripheral blood mononuclear cells. These receptors all come from a woman in her forties or fifties in good health. Some clones in this sample may be carry-over from other donors' samples.

The chain joins TRBV10-2 to TRBJ1-1; D unresolved. V shed 0 bases and J shed 1 base, with 9 bases lying between them. The CDR3 is 15 amino acids. Germline-derived CDR1 and CDR2 are WSHSY and SAAADI. The CDR3 sequence: CASSESRVPNTEAFF. In DNA, the CDR3 is TGCGCCAGCAGTGAGTCGAGGGTACCGAACACTGAAGCTTTCTTT.

This clone has more than one count but fewer than ten. DNA of the CDR3: TGTGCCTGGAGTACGGGACACTTAACCGGGGAGCTGTTTTTT. Its translation is CAWSTGHLTGELFF. The chain couples TRBV30 to TRBJ2-2; D might be TRBD1 (6 bases). The CDR3 sequence is 14 residues long. Trimming took 2 bases from V and 5 from J, leaving 12 bases between them. Germline V gene lookup returns CDR1 GTSNPN and CDR2 SVGIG (reference sequence).